The rows below give T cell receptor beta chains drawn from one sample of a study of cytomegalovirus exposure and HLA in healthy donors. The data were produced by immunoSEQ multiplex PCR, yet TCRdb's version contains in-frame clones alone and is incomplete. The sample lists fewer than 200,000 clones, approximately 81% occurring once. The sequenced material came from PBMCs. All receptors come from a man aged 18 to 30 in good health and CMV-seropositive. Each CDR3 is given with its conserved first and last residue. D genes are given only for firm matches. Some rows mark clone size as missing; the rest say once, few, many or name a class of expanded clone.

size: few
J: TRBJ2-6
D: .
V: TRBV5-1
DNA: TGCGCCAGCAGCTGGGGGCCTCACTCTGGGGCCAACGTCCTGACTTTC
CDR3: CASSWGPHSGANVLTF

size: .
J: TRBJ2-7
D: TRBD1
V: TRBV18
DNA: TGTGCCAGCTCACCGGCAGGGGGCGAGCAGTACTTC
CDR3: CASSPAGGEQYF

size: .
J: TRBJ1-2
D: .
V: TRBV15
DNA: TGTGCCACCAGCATCGATCTGGGCCGTGGCTACACCTTC
CDR3: CATSIDLGRGYTF

size: few
J: TRBJ1-2
D: .
V: TRBV10-3
DNA: TGTGCCATCAGTGTCGATGTGAGGGCGCCTAACTATGGCTACACCTTC
CDR3: CAISVDVRAPNYGYTF

size: .
J: TRBJ1-1
D: .
V: TRBV30
DNA: TGTGCCTGGAGCGTCACACAGATGAACACTGAAGCTTTCTTT
CDR3: CAWSVTQMNTEAFF

size: .
J: TRBJ2-7
D: .
V: TRBV5-1
DNA: TGCGCCAGCAGCTTGGTTAGAACTAGCGAGCAGTACTTC
CDR3: CASSLVRTSEQYF

size: .
J: TRBJ2-2
D: .
V: TRBV30
DNA: TGTGCCTGGACCCGGGTCACCGGGGAGCTGTTTTTT
CDR3: CAWTRVTGELFF

size: .
J: TRBJ1-6
D: TRBD1
V: TRBV2
DNA: TGTGCCAGCAGTCGACAGGGCAGTGGTTCACCCCTCCACTTT
CDR3: CASSRQGSGSPLHF

size: .
J: TRBJ2-7
D: TRBD2
V: TRBV4-2
DNA: TGTGCCAGCAGCCAAGAAGTTGGTAGCGGGGGCTACGAGCAGTACTTC
CDR3: CASSQEVGSGGYEQYF

size: .
J: TRBJ1-3
D: TRBD1
V: TRBV7-9
DNA: TGTGCCAGCAGCACTTTGGACAGGGACCTCTCTGGAAACACCATATATTTT
CDR3: CASSTLDRDLSGNTIYF

size: .
J: TRBJ2-1
D: TRBD1
V: TRBV6-1
DNA: TGTGCCAGCAGTGCGAGAGGGACAGGGGGCTACAATGAGCAGTTCTTC
CDR3: CASSARGTGGYNEQFF

size: .
J: TRBJ1-1
D: .
V: TRBV7-8
DNA: TGTGCCAGCAGCTTAGGTGCTGGGAGAGAGATGAACACTGAAGCTTTCTTT
CDR3: CASSLGAGREMNTEAFF

size: .
J: TRBJ2-3
D: .
V: TRBV9
DNA: TGTGCCAGCAGCGTACAGGGAAGTTCAGATACGCAGTATTTT
CDR3: CASSVQGSSDTQYF

size: once
J: TRBJ2-7
D: .
V: TRBV5-5
DNA: TGTGCCAGCAGCTCTGGTGGGGCACAGGGATCCTACGAGCAGTACTTC
CDR3: CASSSGGAQGSYEQYF

size: .
J: TRBJ1-1
D: .
V: TRBV6-5
DNA: TGTGCCAGCAGTTACGCCCGGTTGGACACTGAAGCTTTCTTT
CDR3: CASSYARLDTEAFF

size: .
J: TRBJ2-7
D: TRBD2
V: TRBV4-1
DNA: TGCGCCAGCAGCCAAGATGAGCGGGGGGTTAGGGTGTACTTC
CDR3: CASSQDERGVRVYF

size: .
J: TRBJ1-1
D: .
V: TRBV27
DNA: TGTGCCAGCAGTTTCTCGAGTTTAAAGAACACTGAAGCTTTCTTT
CDR3: CASSFSSLKNTEAFF

size: .
J: TRBJ1-2
D: .
V: TRBV5-4
DNA: TGTGCCAGCAGCTTAGGCAGGGGTAATAATGGCTACACCTTC
CDR3: CASSLGRGNNGYTF

size: .
J: TRBJ1-1
D: .
V: TRBV5-1
DNA: TGCGCCAGCAGCACCGGGGAGGGGTTGAACACTGAAGCTTTCTTT
CDR3: CASSTGEGLNTEAFF

size: .
J: TRBJ1-3
D: TRBD1
V: TRBV19
DNA: TGTGCCAGTCGTTCCCGGGACAGGGCCAGTGAGTCTGGAAACACCATATATTTT
CDR3: CASRSRDRASESGNTIYF

size: once
J: TRBJ2-7
D: .
V: TRBV21-1
DNA: TGTGCCAGCAGCAAAGCGACAACATCAGCCTACGAGCAGTACTTC
CDR3: CASSKATTSAYEQYF

size: .
J: TRBJ1-1
D: .
V: TRBV6-1
DNA: TGTGCCAGCAGTGAAGCACAGGGGAACACTGAAGCTTTCTTT
CDR3: CASSEAQGNTEAFF

size: .
J: TRBJ2-3
D: TRBD2
V: TRBV7-2
DNA: TGTGCCAGCAGCTTATATAGCGGGGACCTATCCACAGATACGCAGTATTTT
CDR3: CASSLYSGDLSTDTQYF

size: .
J: TRBJ1-6
D: .
V: TRBV27
DNA: TGTGCCAGCAGGAGGGTAAGGGATCAAAATTCACCCCTCCACTTT
CDR3: CASRRVRDQNSPLHF